The T cell receptor beta chain under discussion was sequenced for a study of blood T cell repertoires in COVID-19. Study context: COVID-19 samples, acute and convalescent, were from the United States, Italy and Spain. T cells, B-cell-depleted T cells, or PBMCs supplied cDNA or gDNA.

With 0 bases removed from V and 1 base from J, the gap between germline ends came to 9 bases. This CDR3 is 15 amino acids long. Germline V CDR1 and CDR2: MNHEY, SVGAGI. Original processing methods: Amplified reference gene primers provided the basis for estimating nucleated cell counts. Assay: immunoSEQ multiplex PCR; the TCRdb copy retains only in-frame clones and omits some. V, J and clone size derive from that table, while D and trimming were established from the DNA sequence. The sample records some 250,000 clones, 80% to 85% being singletons. This chain links TRBV6-5 with TRBJ1-1; D remains ambiguous. Material: peripheral blood. The receptor was derived from a man aged 50-59 years with active or convalescent COVID-19. CDR3 sequence (DNA): TGTGCCAGCAGTTACTCAGAGGCAGCGAACACTGAAGCTTTCTTT. Translating it yields CASSYSEAANTEAFF.